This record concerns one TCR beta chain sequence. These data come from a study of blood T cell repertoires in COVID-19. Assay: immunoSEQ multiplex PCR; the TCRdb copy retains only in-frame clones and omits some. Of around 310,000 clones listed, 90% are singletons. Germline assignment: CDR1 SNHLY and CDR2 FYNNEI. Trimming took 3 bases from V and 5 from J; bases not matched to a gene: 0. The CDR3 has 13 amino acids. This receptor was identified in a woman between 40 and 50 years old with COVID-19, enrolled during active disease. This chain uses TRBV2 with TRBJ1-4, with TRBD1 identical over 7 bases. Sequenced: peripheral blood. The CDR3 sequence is CASSEDRNEKLFF. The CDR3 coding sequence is TGTGCCAGCAGTGAGGACAGGAATGAAAAACTGTTTTTT.